This entry concerns a single TCR beta chain. Many counts were recorded for this clone. It has no known antigen specificity. Within one base of it there is no much larger clone, and no base qualities were kept. Using the deep immunoSEQ assay, multiplex PCR amplified TCR CDR3 regions from genomic DNA. Extracted genomic DNA from each cell subset was spread evenly across all wells of several immunoSEQ 96-well plates, with each plate serving as a replicate. For sorted subsets, around 0.2 ug of genomic DNA, equivalent to roughly 33,000 T cell genomes, went into each replicate PCR. Purified libraries were measured with a Qubit 3.0 fluorometer, size-checked on a Bioanalyzer 2100, and measured again with the KAPA Library Quantification kit. Every immunoSEQ 96-well plate was sequenced on a dedicated single-read 150-cycle Illumina NextSeq 550 flow cell. The published analysis was carried out like this. The immunoSEQ output contained only junctional sequences without quality scores, so filtering could not match that applied to full-length reads. To assign V/J genes and CDR3, sequences were annotated against IMGT germline references using PyIR, a Python wrapper for IgBLAST v1.9. Reads were removed for weak V/J assignments (E-value above 1e-6), missing CDR3, stop codons, out-of-frame junctions, or ambiguous translated residues. V3J clonotypes were defined as sequences sharing an identical inferred V gene, J gene, and CDR3 amino acid sequence. To compute the percentage overlap between repertoires, the number of shared unique clonotypes was divided by the size of the smaller repertoire. RTK rarefaction, the Chao1 estimator, and Recon v2.1 estimates of unobserved clonotypes were used to assess repertoire richness. For all TCRbeta clonotypes obtained by the gDNA method from several donors, generation probabilities were computed with OLGA. TCRdb re-hosts the immuneACCESS table, in-frame sequences only. Its copies lack some clones; in the studies checked, an unresolved V gene accounts for under half of them, and the cause for the rest is not known. V, J and clone size are those of that table, while D and trimming were read from the DNA. Counted in this sample were some 900,000 clones; approximately 76% of them appeared once. The ten largest clones capture approximately 1.5% of the sample.

The donors were healthy, HIV-negative adults with no recently reported acute infections or vaccinations. Only Caucasian adults living in Nashville, Tennessee, USA were represented among the donors. CD4+ T cells were enriched by magnetic negative selection, after which naive cells were positively selected on CD45RA and the negative fraction was taken as the memory subset. After blood collection by leukapheresis, PBMCs were isolated using Ficoll-Histopaque density gradient centrifugation and then cryopreserved in the vapor phase of liquid nitrogen. Analytical flow cytometry was used to check the purity and quantity of each magnetically sorted T cell population. Genomic DNA was isolated from every sorted fraction and measured by UV absorbance on a Nanodrop 2000c. This record belongs to a study of shared clonotypes between healthy human individuals (dated by TCRdb to 2020 to 2022). About the full investigation: Three men and a couple of women, aged 18 to 49 years, made up the cohort. For each donor, three plates each were used for CD4 naive and CD4 memory, two plates were used for CD8 naive, and one plate was used for CD8 memory. Each donor's leukapheresis produced roughly between about 0.85 and 10 billion PBMCs. To increase sequencing depth and limit assay-specific biases, TCR repertoire library preparation and sequencing were carried out by different laboratories using diverse techniques. To estimate repertoire size and how much clonotypes are shared between individuals, the study performed deep sequencing of blood TCR repertoires from five healthy adults.

Here V drops 2 bases and J drops 3 bases, and the junction holds 6 bases not matched to any gene. CDR1 and CDR2, looked up from the germline V gene, are SGHTA and FQGNSA. The CDR3 goes from the cysteine to the phenylalanine over 15 residues. The CDR3 DNA has 45 bases and is translated from base 1. Overall study results and their limits: The small number of donors limited the genetic and exposure-history diversity represented. Higher generation probabilities were observed for clonotypes shared by all four sorted-subset donors than for non-shared clonotypes. Pairwise subsampling indicated that sequencing depth was expected to affect the degree of clonotype sharing among donors. Even with the large sequencing depth, rarefaction of the sorted-subset datasets indicated that sequencing was incomplete. When a handful of donors were compared, the shared fraction of clonotypes was around 5% for naive CD4, less than 4% for naive CD8, roughly 2.3% for memory CD4, and less than 0.5% for memory CD8. Only blood was sampled, and tissue TCR repertoires likely differ from those in blood. Estimated clonotype richness was generally larger for naive than for memory subsets.

Sequenced sample: memory CD4+ T cells sorted from blood. The cell subset or site label here, explained by the study, means: CD45RA-negative fraction. Recombination connected TRBV7-2 to TRBJ2-7, with TRBD1 identical over 8 junction bases. This TCR derives from a young man in good health. The nucleotide sequence is TGTGCCAGCAGCTTAAGACAGGGGCGGAACTACGAGCAGTACTTC. This yields the protein CASSLRQGRNYEQYF.